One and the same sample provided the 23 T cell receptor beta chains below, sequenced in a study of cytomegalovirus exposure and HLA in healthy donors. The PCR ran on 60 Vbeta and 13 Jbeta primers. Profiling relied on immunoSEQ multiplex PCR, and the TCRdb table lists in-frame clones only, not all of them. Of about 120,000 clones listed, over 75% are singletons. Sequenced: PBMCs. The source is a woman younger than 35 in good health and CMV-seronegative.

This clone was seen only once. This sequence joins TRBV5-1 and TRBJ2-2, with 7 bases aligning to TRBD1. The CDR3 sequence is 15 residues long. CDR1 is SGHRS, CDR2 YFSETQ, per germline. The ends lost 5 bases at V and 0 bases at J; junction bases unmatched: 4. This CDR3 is CASSPGTANTGELFF. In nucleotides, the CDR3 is TGCGCCAGCAGTCCCGGGACAGCGAACACCGGGGAGCTGTTTTTT.

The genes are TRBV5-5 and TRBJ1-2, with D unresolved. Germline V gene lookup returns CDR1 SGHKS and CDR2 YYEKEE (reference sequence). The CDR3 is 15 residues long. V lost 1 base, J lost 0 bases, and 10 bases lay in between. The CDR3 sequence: CASSLSPPPNYGYTF. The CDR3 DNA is TGTGCCAGCAGCTTGTCCCCTCCCCCTAACTATGGCTACACCTTC.

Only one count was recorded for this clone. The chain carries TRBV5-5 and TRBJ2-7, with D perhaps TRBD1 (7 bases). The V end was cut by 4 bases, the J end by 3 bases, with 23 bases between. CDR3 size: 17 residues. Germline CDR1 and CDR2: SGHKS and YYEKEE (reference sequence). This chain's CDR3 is CASSGGALGGQSYEQYF. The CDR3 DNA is TGTGCCAGCAGCGGAGGGGCCTTAGGGGGACAGAGCTACGAGCAGTACTTC.

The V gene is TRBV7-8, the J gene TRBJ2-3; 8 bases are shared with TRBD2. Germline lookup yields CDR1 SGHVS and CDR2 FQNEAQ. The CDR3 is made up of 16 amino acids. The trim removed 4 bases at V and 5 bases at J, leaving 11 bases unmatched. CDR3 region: CASSWPRGEREDTQYF. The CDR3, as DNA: TGTGCCAGCAGCTGGCCGCGGGGGGAACGTGAAGATACGCAGTATTTT.

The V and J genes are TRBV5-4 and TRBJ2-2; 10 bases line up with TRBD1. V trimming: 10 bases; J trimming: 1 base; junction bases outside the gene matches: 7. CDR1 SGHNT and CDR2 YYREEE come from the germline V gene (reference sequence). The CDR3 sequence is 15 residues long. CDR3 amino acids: CAASDRGGNTGELFF. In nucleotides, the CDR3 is TGTGCCGCCTCGGACAGGGGGGGGAACACCGGGGAGCTGTTTTTT. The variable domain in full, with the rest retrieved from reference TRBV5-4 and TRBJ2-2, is ETGVTQSPTHLIKTRGQQVTLRCSSQSGHNTVSWYQQALGQGPQFIFQYYREEENGRGNFPPRFSGLQFPNYSSELNVNALELDDSALYLCAASDRGGNTGELFFGEGSRLTVL.

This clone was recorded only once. Written as DNA, the CDR3 is TGTGCCAGCAGCCAAGGAGGGTTTCTAGAAAAACTGTTTTTT. Translation: CASSQGGFLEKLFF. The gene calls are TRBV7-9 and TRBJ1-4, with no clear D. This CDR3 region has 14 residues. The germline gives CDR1 SEHNR, CDR2 FQNEAQ (reference sequence). The V end lost 5 bases, the J end lost 8 bases, and 15 bases lay between the germline ends.

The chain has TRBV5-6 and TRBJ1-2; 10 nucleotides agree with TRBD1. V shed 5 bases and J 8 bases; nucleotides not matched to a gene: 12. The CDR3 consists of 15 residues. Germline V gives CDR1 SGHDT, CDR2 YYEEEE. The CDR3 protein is CASRSTGTGEDGYTF. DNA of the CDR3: TGTGCCAGCAGGTCGACCGGGACAGGGGAGGACGGCTACACCTTC.

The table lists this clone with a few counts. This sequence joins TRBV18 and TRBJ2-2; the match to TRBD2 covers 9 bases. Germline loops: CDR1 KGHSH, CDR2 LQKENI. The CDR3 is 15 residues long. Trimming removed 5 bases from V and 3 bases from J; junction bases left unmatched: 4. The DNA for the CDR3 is TGTGCCAGCTCATCCCGACTAGCGGACACCGGGGAGCTGTTTTTT. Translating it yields CASSSRLADTGELFF.

CDR3: CASSLGRTGYGYTF. Written as DNA, the CDR3 is TGTGCCAGCAGCTTAGGCCGCACAGGCTATGGCTACACCTTC. The chain has TRBV5-6 and TRBJ1-2; D possibly corresponds to TRBD1 (5 bases). Per germline, CDR1 SGHDT and CDR2 YYEEEE. CDR3 length: 14 amino acids. V dropped 2 bases and J dropped 4 bases, with 12 bases sitting between them.

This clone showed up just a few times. This CDR3 reads CASSRTGEGETQYF. The CDR3 nucleotides are TGTGCCAGCAGCCGGACAGGGGAAGGAGAGACCCAGTACTTC. V is TRBV5-4 and J is TRBJ2-5; 9 positions match TRBD1. This CDR3 is built from 14 residues. V was pared by 4 bases and J by 4 bases, with 5 bases of the junction left unmatched. Germline V gene sequence: CDR1 SGHNT, CDR2 YYREEE (reference sequence).

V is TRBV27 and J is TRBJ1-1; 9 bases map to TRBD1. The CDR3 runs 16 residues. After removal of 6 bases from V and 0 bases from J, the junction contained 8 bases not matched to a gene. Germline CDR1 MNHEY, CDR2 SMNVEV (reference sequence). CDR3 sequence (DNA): TGTGCCAGCAGCCTTGACAGGGGGGTTATGAACACTGAAGCTTTCTTT. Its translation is CASSLDRGVMNTEAFF.

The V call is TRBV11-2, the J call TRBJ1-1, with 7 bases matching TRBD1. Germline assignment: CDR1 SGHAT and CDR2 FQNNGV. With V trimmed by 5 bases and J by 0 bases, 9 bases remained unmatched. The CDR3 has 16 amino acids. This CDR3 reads CASSQRDRPMNTEAFF. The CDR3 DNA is TGTGCCAGCAGCCAACGGGACAGACCCATGAACACTGAAGCTTTCTTT.

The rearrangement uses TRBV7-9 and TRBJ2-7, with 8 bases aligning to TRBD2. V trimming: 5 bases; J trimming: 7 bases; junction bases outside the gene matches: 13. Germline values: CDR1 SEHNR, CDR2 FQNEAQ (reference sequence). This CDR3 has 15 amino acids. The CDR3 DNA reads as TGTGCCAGCAGCCCCCAGCCAGCGGGAGTGGCAGAGCAGTACTTC. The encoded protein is CASSPQPAGVAEQYF.

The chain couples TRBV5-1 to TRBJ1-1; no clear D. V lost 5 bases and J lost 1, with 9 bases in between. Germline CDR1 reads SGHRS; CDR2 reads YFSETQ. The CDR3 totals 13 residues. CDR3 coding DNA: TGCGCCAGCAGTCCGGAGGGGAACACTGAAGCTTTCTTT. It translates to CASSPEGNTEAFF.

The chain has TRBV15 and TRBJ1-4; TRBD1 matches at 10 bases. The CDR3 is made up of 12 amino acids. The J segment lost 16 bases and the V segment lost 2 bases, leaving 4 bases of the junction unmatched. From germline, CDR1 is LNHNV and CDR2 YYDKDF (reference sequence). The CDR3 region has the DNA TGTGCCACCAGCAGACTAGACAGGGGGCAGTTTTTT. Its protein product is CATSRLDRGQFF.

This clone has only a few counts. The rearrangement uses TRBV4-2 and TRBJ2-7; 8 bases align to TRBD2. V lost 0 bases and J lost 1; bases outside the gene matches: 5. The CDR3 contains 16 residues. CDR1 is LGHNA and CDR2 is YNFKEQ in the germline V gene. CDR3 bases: TGTGCCAGCAGCCAAGATCCGGGCGGGAGGTCCTACGAGCAGTACTTC. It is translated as CASSQDPGGRSYEQYF.

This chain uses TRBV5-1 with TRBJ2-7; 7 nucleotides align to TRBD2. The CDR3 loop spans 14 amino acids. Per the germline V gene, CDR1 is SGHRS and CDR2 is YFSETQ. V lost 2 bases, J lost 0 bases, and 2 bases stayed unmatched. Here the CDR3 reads CASSLPGGSYEQYF. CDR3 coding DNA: TGCGCCAGCAGCTTACCGGGGGGCTCCTACGAGCAGTACTTC.

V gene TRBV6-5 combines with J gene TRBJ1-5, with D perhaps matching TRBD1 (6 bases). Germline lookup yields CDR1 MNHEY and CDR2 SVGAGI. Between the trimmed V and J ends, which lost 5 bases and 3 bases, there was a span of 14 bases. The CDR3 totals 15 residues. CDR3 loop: CASSPLGQPNQPQHF. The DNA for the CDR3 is TGTGCCAGCAGTCCCCTCGGACAGCCCAATCAGCCCCAGCATTTT.

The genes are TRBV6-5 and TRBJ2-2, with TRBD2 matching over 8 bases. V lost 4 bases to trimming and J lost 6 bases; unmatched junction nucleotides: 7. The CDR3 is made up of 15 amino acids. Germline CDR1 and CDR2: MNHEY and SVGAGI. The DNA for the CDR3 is TGTGCCAGCAGTTCCCCAACGGGAGGGCCCGGGGAGCTGTTTTTT. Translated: CASSSPTGGPGELFF.

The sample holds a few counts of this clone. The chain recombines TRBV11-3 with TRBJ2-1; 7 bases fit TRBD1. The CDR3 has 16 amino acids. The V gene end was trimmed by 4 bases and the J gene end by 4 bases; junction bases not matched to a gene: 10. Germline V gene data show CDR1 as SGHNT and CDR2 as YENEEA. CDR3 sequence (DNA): TGTGCCAGCAGCTCGCATTCCGGGACAGTTTACAATGAGCAGTTCTTC. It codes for CASSSHSGTVYNEQFF.

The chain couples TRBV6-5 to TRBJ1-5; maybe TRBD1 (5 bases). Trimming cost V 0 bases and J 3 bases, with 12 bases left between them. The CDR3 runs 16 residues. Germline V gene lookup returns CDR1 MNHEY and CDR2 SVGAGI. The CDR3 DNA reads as TGTGCCAGCAGTTACTCAGCAGGGCCTAACAATCAGCCCCAGCATTTT. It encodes CASSYSAGPNNQPQHF.

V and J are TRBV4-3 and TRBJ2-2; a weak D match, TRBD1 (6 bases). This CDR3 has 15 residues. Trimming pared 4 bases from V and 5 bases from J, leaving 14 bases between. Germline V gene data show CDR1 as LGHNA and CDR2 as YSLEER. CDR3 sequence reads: CASSLWLQGTGELFF. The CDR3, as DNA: TGCGCCAGCAGCCTCTGGTTACAGGGAACCGGGGAGCTGTTTTTT.

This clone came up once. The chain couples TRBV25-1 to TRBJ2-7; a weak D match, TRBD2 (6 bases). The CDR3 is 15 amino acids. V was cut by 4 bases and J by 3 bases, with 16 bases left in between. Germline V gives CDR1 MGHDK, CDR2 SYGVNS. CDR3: CASSGNRAEGYEQYF. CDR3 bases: TGTGCCAGCAGTGGTAATCGGGCGGAGGGCTACGAGCAGTACTTC.